This section outlines one T cell receptor (beta chain) sequence together with its context. Seattle participants joined during active infection and were tracked over time. The data are from a study of blood T cell repertoires in COVID-19. This CDR3 is 16 amino acids long. V dropped 7 bases and J dropped 1; count of bases not matched to a gene: 7. Germline V gene data show CDR1 as SGHNT and CDR2 as YENEEA. Libraries were prepared by immunoSEQ multiplex PCR; TCRdb keeps only in-frame clonotypes and omits some of them. The sample includes 10,000 to 15,000 clones, over 60% of them seen just once. Sequences were obtained from peripheral blood. The TCR was taken from a man aged 55 to 70 with COVID-19, enrolled during active disease. The chain joins TRBV11-3 to TRBJ2-1; 10 positions agree with TRBD2. CDR3 nucleotides: TGTGCCAGCACCGATTTTAGCGGGAGGTCCTACAATGAGCAGTTCTTC. This gives the protein CASTDFSGRSYNEQFF.